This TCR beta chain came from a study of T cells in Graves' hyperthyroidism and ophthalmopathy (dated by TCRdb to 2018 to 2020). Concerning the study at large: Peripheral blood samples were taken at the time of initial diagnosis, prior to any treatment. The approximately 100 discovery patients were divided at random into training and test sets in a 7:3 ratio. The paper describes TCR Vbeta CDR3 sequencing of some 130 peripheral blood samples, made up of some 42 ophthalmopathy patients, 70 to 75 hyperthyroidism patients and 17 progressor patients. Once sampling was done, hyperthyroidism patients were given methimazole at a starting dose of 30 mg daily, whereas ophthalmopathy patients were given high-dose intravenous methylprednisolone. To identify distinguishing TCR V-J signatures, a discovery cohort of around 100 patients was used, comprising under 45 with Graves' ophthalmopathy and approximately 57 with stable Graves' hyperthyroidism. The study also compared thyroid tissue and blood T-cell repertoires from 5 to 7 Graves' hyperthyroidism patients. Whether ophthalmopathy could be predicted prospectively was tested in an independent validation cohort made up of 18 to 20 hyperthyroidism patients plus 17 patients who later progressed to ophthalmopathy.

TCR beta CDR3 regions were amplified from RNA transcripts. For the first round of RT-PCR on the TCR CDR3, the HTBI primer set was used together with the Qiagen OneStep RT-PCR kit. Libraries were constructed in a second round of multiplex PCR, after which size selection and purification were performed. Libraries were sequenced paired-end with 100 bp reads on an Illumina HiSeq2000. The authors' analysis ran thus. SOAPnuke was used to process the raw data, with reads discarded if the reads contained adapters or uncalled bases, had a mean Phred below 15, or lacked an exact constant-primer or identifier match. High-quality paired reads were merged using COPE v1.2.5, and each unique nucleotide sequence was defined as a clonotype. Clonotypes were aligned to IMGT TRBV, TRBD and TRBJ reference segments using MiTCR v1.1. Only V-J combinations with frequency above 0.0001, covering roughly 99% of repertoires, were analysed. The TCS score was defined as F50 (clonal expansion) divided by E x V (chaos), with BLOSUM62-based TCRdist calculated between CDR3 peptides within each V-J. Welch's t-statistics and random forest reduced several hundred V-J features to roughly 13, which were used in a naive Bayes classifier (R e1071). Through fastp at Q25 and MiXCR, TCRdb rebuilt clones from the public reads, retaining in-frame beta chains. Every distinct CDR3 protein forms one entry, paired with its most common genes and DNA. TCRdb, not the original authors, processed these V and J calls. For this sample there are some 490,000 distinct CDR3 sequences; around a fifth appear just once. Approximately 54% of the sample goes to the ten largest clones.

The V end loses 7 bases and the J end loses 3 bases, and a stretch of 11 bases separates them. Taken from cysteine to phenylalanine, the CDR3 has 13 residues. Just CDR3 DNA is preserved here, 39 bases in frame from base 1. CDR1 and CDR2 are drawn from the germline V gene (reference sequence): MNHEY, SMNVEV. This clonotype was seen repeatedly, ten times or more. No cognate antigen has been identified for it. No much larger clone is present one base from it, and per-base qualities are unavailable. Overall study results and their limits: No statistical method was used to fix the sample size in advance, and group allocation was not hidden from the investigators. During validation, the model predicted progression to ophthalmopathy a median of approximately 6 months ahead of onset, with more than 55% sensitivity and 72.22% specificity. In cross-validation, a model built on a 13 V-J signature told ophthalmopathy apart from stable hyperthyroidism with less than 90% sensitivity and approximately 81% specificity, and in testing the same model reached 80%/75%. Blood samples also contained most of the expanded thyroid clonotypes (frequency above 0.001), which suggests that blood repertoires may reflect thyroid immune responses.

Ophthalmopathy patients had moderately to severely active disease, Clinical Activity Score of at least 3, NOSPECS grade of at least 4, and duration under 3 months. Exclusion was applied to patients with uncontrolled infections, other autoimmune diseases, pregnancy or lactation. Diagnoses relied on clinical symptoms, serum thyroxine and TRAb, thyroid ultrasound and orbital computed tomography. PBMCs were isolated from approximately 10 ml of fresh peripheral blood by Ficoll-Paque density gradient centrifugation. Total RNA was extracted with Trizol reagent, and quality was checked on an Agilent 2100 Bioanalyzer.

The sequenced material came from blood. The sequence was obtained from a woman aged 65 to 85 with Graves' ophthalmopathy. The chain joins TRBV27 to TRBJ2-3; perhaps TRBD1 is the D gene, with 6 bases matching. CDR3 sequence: CASTDRFTDTQYF. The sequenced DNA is TGTGCCAGCACAGACAGGTTTACAGATACGCAGTATTTT.